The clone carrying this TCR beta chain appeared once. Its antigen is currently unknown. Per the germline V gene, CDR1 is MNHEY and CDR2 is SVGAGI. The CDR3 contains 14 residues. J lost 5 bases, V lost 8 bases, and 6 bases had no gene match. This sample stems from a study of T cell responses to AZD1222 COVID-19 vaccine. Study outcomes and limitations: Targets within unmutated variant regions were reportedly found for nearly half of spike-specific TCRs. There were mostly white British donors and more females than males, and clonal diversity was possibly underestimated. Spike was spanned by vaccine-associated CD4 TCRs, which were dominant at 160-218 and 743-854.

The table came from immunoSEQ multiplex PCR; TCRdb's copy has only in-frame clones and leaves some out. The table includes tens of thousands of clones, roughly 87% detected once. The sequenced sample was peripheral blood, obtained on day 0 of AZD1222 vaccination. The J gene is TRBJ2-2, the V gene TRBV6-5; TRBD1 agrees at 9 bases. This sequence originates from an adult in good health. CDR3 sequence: CASHRGQRTGELFF. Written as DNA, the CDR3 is TGTGCCAGCCACAGGGGGCAGAGGACCGGGGAGCTGTTTTTT.